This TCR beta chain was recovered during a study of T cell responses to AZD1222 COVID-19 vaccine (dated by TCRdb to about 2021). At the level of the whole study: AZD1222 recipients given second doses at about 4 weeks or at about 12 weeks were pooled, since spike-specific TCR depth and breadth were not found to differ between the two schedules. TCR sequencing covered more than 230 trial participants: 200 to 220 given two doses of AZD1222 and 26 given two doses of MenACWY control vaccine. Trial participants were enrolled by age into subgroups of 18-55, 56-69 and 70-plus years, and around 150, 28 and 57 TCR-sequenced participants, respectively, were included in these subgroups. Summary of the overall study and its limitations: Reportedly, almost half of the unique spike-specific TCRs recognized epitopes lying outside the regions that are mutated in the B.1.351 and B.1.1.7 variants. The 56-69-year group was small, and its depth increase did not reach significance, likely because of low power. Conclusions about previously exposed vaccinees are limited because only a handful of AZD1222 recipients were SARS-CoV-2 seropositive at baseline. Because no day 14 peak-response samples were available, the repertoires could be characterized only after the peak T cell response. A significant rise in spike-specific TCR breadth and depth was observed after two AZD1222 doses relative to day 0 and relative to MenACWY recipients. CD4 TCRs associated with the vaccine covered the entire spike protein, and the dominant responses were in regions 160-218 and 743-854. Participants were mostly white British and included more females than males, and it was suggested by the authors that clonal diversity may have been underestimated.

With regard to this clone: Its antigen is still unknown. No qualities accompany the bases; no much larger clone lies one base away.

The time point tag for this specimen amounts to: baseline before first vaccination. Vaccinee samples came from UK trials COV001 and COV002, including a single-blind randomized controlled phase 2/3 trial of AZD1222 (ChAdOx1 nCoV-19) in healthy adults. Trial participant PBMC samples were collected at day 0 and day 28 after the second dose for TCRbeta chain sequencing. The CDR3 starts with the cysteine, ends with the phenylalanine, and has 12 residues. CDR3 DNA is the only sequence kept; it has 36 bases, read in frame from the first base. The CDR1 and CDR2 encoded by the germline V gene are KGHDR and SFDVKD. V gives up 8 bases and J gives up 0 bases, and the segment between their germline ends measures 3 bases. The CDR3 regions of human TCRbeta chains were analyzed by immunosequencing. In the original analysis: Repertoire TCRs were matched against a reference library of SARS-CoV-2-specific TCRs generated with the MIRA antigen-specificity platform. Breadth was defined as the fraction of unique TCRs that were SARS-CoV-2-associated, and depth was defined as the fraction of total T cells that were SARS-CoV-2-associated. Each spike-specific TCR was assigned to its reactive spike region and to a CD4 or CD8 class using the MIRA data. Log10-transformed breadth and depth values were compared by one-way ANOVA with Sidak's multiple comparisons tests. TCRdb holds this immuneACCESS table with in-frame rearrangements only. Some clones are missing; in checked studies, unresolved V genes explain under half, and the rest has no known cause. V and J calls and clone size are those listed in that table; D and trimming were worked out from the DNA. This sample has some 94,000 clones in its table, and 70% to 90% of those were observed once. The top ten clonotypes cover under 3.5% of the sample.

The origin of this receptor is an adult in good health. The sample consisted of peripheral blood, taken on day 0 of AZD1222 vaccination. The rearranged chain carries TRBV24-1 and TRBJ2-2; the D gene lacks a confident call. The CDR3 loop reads CATTANTGELFF. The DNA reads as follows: TGTGCCACCACTGCGAACACCGGGGAGCTGTTTTTT.